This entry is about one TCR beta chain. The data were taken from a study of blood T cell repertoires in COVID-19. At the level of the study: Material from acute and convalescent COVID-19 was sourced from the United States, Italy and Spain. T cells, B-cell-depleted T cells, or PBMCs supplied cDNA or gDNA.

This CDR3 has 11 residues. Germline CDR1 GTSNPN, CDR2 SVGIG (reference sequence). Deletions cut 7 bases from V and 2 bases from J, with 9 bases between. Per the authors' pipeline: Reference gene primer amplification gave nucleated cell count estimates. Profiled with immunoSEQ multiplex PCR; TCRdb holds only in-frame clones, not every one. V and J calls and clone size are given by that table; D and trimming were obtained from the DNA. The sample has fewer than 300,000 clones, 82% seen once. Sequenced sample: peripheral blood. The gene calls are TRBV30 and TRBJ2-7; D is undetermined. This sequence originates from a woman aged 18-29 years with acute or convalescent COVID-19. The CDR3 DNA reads TGTGCCTTCCAGATCGCCTACGAGCAGTACTTC. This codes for CAFQIAYEQYF.